This T cell receptor (beta chain) was identified during a study of T-cell reconstitution after alpha-beta-depleted transplantation in children. This clonotype was seen only a few times. The junction differs from germline at one of its ends, possibly a read error. Germline CDR1 and CDR2: SNHLY and FYNNEI. The CDR3 sequence is 13 residues long. Library preparation (for TCRbeta) was performed with unique molecular identifiers. TCRdb re-called the PCR reads through MiXCR, storing one row per CDR3 protein. The sample lists a few hundred thousand distinct CDR3 sequences, 5.5% to 7% occurring once. The sequencing here drew on PBMCs, taken before TCRalphabeta/CD19-depleted stem cell transplant. The chain employs TRBV2 and TRBJ2-2; weak D call: TRBD2 (5 bases). The clonotype comes from a boy younger than 10 with acute lymphoblastic leukemia, due to receive a stem cell transplant. The CDR3 protein is CASREDSTGELFF. As DNA, the CDR3 is TGTGCCAGCCGTGAGGACTCCACCGGGGAGCTGTTTTTT.